The 2 T cell receptor beta chains below all came from one sample that was sequenced in a study of blood T cell repertoires in COVID-19. TCRdb's copy holds only in-frame clones and misses some; the assay was immunoSEQ multiplex PCR. The repertoire holds tens of thousands of clones, with 88% as singletons. Source material: peripheral blood. Receptors were obtained from a man aged 55 to 70 with active COVID-19.

This clone has only a few counts. CDR3 amino acids: CASSRGTSGYEQYF. The CDR3 nucleotides are TGTGCCAGCAGCCGAGGGACTAGCGGCTACGAGCAGTACTTC. The chain combines TRBV7-8 with TRBJ2-7; 11 nucleotides agree with TRBD2. Trimming took 5 bases from V and 3 from J; bases not matched to a gene: 3. This CDR3 has 14 residues. Germline V CDR1 and CDR2: SGHVS, FQNEAQ.

The DNA of the CDR3 is TGCGCCAGCAGCTTTCGACAGGGTCCAGAGACCCAGTACTTC. Protein: CASSFRQGPETQYF. The genes are TRBV4-1 and TRBJ2-5, with 7 bases lining up with TRBD1. Looked up from germline, CDR1 is MGHRA and CDR2 is YSYEKL. The V segment lost 5 bases and the J segment 4 bases; nucleotides outside the gene matches: 7. The CDR3 extends over 14 amino acids.